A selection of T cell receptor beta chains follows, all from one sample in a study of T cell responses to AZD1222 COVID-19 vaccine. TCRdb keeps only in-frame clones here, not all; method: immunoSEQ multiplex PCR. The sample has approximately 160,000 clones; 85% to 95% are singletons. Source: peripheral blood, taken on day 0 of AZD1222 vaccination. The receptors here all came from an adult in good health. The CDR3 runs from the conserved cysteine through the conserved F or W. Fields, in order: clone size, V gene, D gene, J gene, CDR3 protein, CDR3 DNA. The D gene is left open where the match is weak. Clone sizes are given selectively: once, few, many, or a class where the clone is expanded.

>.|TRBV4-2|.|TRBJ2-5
CASSQAPEQGQETQYF
TGTGCCAGCAGCCAAGCTCCGGAACAGGGTCAAGAGACCCAGTACTTC
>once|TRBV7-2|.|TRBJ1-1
CASSPNAGRTEAFF
TGTGCCAGCAGCCCCAACGCGGGGCGAACTGAAGCTTTCTTT
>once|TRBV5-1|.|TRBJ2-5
CASSLGSQETQYF
TGCGCCAGCAGCTTGGGCAGCCAAGAGACCCAGTACTTC
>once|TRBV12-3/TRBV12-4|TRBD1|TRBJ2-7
CASSIRQGNEQYF
TGTGCCAGCAGTATAAGACAGGGTAACGAGCAGTACTTC
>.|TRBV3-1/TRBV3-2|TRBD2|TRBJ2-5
CASSQGPPAGVKTQYF
TGTGCCAGCAGCCAAGGCCCCCCCGCGGGGGTAAAGACCCAGTACTTC
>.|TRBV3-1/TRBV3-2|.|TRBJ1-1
CASSPLQRRNTEAFF
TGTGCCAGCAGCCCGTTACAGCGACGGAACACTGAAGCTTTCTTT
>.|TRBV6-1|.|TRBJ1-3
CASSGGLINSGNTIYF
TGTGCCAGCAGTGGGGGACTTATAAACTCTGGAAACACCATATATTTT
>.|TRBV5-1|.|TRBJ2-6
CASSLVGLRGSGANVLTF
TGCGCCAGCAGCTTGGTGGGTCTGAGGGGGTCTGGGGCCAACGTCCTGACTTTC
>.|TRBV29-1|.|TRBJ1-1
CSVDGQGLGEAFF
TGCAGCGTTGACGGGCAGGGCCTTGGTGAAGCTTTCTTT
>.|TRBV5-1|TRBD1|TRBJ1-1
CASSLGQGALTEAFF
TGCGCCAGCAGCCTGGGACAGGGGGCGCTCACTGAAGCTTTCTTT
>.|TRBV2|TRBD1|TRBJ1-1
CASSEQGVGNTEAFF
TGTGCCAGCAGTGAACAGGGGGTGGGGAACACTGAAGCTTTCTTT
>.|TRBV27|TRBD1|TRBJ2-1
CASSGTGTNEQFF
TGTGCCAGTTCGGGGACAGGGACCAATGAGCAGTTCTTC
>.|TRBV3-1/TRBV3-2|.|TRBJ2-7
CASSQNSLEQYF
TGTGCCAGCAGCCAGAATAGTCTCGAGCAGTACTTC
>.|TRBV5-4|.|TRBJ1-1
CASSFFFTEAFF
TGTGCCAGCAGCTTTTTCTTTACTGAAGCTTTCTTT
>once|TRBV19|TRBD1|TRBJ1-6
CASADREYSPLHF
TGTGCCAGTGCGGACAGGGAATATTCACCCCTCCACTTT
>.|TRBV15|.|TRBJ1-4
CATSRTANMGEKLFF
TGTGCCACCAGCCGAACCGCCAACATGGGTGAAAAACTGTTTTTT
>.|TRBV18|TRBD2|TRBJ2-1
CASTGLAGASNEQFF
TGTGCCAGCACGGGTCTAGCGGGGGCCAGCAATGAGCAGTTCTTC
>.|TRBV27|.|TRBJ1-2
CASSFDGEIYYGYTF
TGTGCCAGCAGTTTCGACGGGGAAATATACTATGGCTACACCTTC
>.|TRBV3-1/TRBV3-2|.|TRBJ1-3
CASSLALSGNTIYF
TGTGCCAGCAGCCTCGCCCTCTCTGGAAACACCATATATTTT
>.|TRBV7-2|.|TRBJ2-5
CASSYVGGLVYQETQYF
TGTGCCAGCAGCTATGTGGGGGGGCTAGTATACCAAGAGACCCAGTACTTC
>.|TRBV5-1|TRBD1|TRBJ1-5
CASSATGGNQPQHF
TGCGCCAGCAGCGCCACAGGGGGCAATCAGCCCCAGCATTTT
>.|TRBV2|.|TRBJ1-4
CASGFPEKLFF
TGTGCCAGCGGGTTCCCTGAAAAACTGTTTTTT